One and the same sample provided the 16 T cell receptor beta chains below, sequenced in a study of blood T cells in healthy people across ages. A J-beta primer mix and a sample-barcoded 5' primer were used in a second PCR of about 7 to 12 cycles. TCRdb ran MiXCR on the 5' RACE reads and lists one entry per CDR3 protein. The sample consists of about 1.6 million distinct CDR3 sequences, about 32% of them appearing once. The sample comprised blood. The source of these receptors is a woman between 25 and 40 years old in good health.

This clonotype has only a few counts. V and J are TRBV28 and TRBJ1-2, with D possibly TRBD1 on 6 matching bases. V lost 4 bases and J lost 2, with 17 bases in between. The CDR3 runs 16 residues. Germline lookup yields CDR1 MDHEN and CDR2 SYDVKM. This CDR3 reads CASSSRYGQINYGYTF. The CDR3 DNA sequence: TGTGCCAGCAGTTCTCGATATGGACAGATAAACTATGGCTACACCTTC.

The J gene is TRBJ2-1, the V gene TRBV9, with D uncertain. Trimming left V 2 bases short and J 5 bases short, with 11 bases between. This CDR3 spans 14 amino acids. Per the germline V gene, CDR1 is SGDLS and CDR2 is YYNGEE. The CDR3 region has the DNA TGTGCCAGCAGCGTCGGCCAAGTTAACAATGAGCAGTTCTTC. Residues: CASSVGQVNNEQFF.

V gene TRBV4-1 combines with J gene TRBJ2-1; no firm D call. CDR1 MGHRA and CDR2 YSYEKL come from the germline V gene. Trimming shortened V by 0 bases and J by 6 bases, and 12 bases separated the two germline ends. CDR3 length: 15 residues. CDR3 DNA: TGCGCCAGCAGCCAAGAGGGCCATCTTCTCAATGAGCAGTTCTTC. Its protein product is CASSQEGHLLNEQFF.

The chain carries TRBV3-1 and TRBJ2-5, with 16 positions matching TRBD2. The V gene's germline CDR1 is LGHDT and CDR2 YNNKEL (reference sequence). Trimming cost V 5 bases and J 4 bases; bases outside gene matches: 7. CDR3 length: 17 residues. This CDR3 reads CASSSGTSGGVPETQYF. The CDR3 DNA reads TGTGCCAGCAGCTCAGGGACTAGCGGGGGGGTTCCAGAGACCCAGTACTTC.

The V gene is TRBV27, the J gene TRBJ1-2; 8 positions agree with TRBD1. V gave up 2 bases and J gave up 5 bases; unmatched junction bases: 13. CDR1 is MNHEY, CDR2 SMNVEV, per germline (reference sequence). The CDR3 loop spans 17 amino acids. The CDR3 reads CASSLVPRTGQRYGYTF. CDR3 nucleotide sequence: TGTGCCAGCAGTTTAGTGCCCCGGACAGGGCAGCGGTATGGCTACACCTTC.

This sequence joins TRBV7-9 and TRBJ2-5; 12 nucleotides align to TRBD2. Germline V lookup: CDR1 SEHNR, CDR2 FQNEAQ (reference sequence). J gave up 5 bases and V 5 bases, and 9 bases lay outside the gene matches. This CDR3 region has 16 residues. The CDR3 sequence: CASSPRTSGMGETQYF. CDR3 bases: TGTGCCAGCAGCCCTCGGACTAGCGGGATGGGTGAGACCCAGTACTTC. Based on the CDR3 plus reference TRBV7-9 and TRBJ2-5, the full variable domain is DTGVSQNPRHKITKRGQNVTFRCDPISEHNRLYWYRQTLGQGPEFLTYFQNEAQLEKSRLLSDRFSAERPKGSFSTLEIQRTEQGDSAMYLCASSPRTSGMGETQYFGPGTRLLVL.

Comments on this clonotype: This clone may be a read error of a much larger clone one base away. The chain has TRBV29-1 and TRBJ2-1; no reliable D call. The germline V gene has CDR1 SQVTM and CDR2 ANQGSEA. CDR3 length: 16 amino acids. V gave up 3 bases and J gave up 6 bases, with 21 bases separating them. CDR3 nucleotides: TGCAGCGTTGACGGGCTCGCGTCGGTCGTTGGCAATGAGCAGTTCTTC. Translated: CSVDGLASVVGNEQFF.

About this clonotype itself: A much larger clone sits a single nucleotide away, making a read error possible. The rearrangement joins TRBV5-1 to TRBJ2-4; D perhaps matches TRBD1 (6 bases). The germline V and J ends were trimmed by 8 bases and 6 bases, with 12 bases remaining between them. The CDR3 length is 12 residues. Germline-derived CDR1 and CDR2 are SGHRS and YFSETQ. The CDR3 here is CARKDSLNIQYF. In DNA form, the CDR3 reads TGCGCCAGGAAGGACAGTTTAAACATTCAGTACTTC.

This clonotype was detected a few times. The chain carries TRBV7-8 and TRBJ2-3; no definite D call. This CDR3 has 14 residues. Germline V gene sequence: CDR1 SGHVS, CDR2 FQNEAQ. The ends were cut back, 10 bases at V and 0 bases at J, with 14 bases in the middle. This chain's CDR3 is CATTPEPSTDTQYF. As DNA, the CDR3 is TGTGCCACTACCCCGGAACCCAGCACAGATACGCAGTATTTT.

The chain combines TRBV28 with TRBJ1-5, with D tentatively TRBD1 (6 bases). Germline CDR1 and CDR2: MDHEN and SYDVKM. Between the trimmed V and J ends, which lost 6 bases and 0 bases, there was a span of 15 bases. The CDR3 consists of 16 residues. The CDR3 spells CASRGGQWGSNQPQHF. CDR3 nucleotide sequence: TGTGCCAGCAGGGGAGGACAGTGGGGTAGCAATCAGCCCCAGCATTTT.

The chain recombines TRBV7-8 with TRBJ2-5; 9 nucleotides align to TRBD1. The CDR3 runs 15 residues. Trimming cost V 5 bases and J 5 bases; bases outside gene matches: 9. Germline values: CDR1 SGHVS, CDR2 FQNEAQ. The CDR3 DNA reads TGTGCCAGCAGCCCTTCCAACAGGGGGCGGGAGACCCAGTACTTC. This gives the protein CASSPSNRGRETQYF.

This chain uses TRBV6-6 with TRBJ2-3, with D possibly being TRBD1 (5 bases). Deletions cut 0 bases from V and 6 bases from J, with 16 bases between. Germline V gene sequence: CDR1 MNHNY, CDR2 SVGAGI (reference sequence). CDR3 size: 16 residues. CDR3 bases: TGTGCCAGCAGTTACTCGATATCCAGGGTAAATGATACGCAGTATTTT. It encodes CASSYSISRVNDTQYF.

This sequence joins TRBV28 and TRBJ1-5; D uncertain. This CDR3 is 14 amino acids long. CDR1 and CDR2 (germline): MDHEN, SYDVKM. V was cut by 3 bases and J by 3 bases, with 9 bases left in between. CDR3 protein: CASSFRGINQPQHF. The CDR3, as DNA: TGTGCCAGCAGTTTTCGAGGGATCAATCAGCCCCAGCATTTT.

The rearrangement joins TRBV29-1 to TRBJ1-5, with D tentatively TRBD1 (5 bases). V was pared by 4 bases and J by 2 bases, with 15 bases between. The germline gives CDR1 SQVTM, CDR2 ANQGSEA. The length of the CDR3 is 15 residues. CDR3 DNA sequence: TGCAGCGTTGCCACTCAGGGCGGTGGCAATCAGCCCCAGCATTTT. Encoded protein: CSVATQGGGNQPQHF.

The chain employs TRBV7-2 and TRBJ1-1; D is undetermined. This CDR3 is 14 amino acids long. From germline, CDR1 is SGHTA and CDR2 FQGNSA. Trimming pared 5 bases from V and 3 bases from J, leaving 13 bases between. This chain's CDR3 is CASSLTGVDTEAFF. The CDR3 region has the DNA TGTGCCAGCAGCCTCACCGGGGTAGACACTGAAGCTTTCTTT.

This clonotype came up once. At one of its ends the junction is not consistent with the germline gene, which may arise from a read error. The genes are TRBV25-1 and TRBJ1-1; possibly TRBD1 for D (6 bases). Germline assignment: CDR1 MGHDK and CDR2 SYGVNS. This CDR3 has 15 residues. The CDR3 DNA reads TGTGCCAGCAGTGACCCCGGGACACCGTTTACTGGAGCTTTCTTT. Translating it yields CASSDPGTPFTGAFF. The variable domain in full, completed from reference TRBV25-1 and TRBJ1-1, reads EADIYQTPRYLVIGTGKKITLECSQTMGHDKMYWYQQDPGMELHLIHYSYGVNSTEKGDLSSESTVSRIRTEHFPLTLESARPSHTSQYLCASSDPGTPFTGAFFGQGTRLTVV.